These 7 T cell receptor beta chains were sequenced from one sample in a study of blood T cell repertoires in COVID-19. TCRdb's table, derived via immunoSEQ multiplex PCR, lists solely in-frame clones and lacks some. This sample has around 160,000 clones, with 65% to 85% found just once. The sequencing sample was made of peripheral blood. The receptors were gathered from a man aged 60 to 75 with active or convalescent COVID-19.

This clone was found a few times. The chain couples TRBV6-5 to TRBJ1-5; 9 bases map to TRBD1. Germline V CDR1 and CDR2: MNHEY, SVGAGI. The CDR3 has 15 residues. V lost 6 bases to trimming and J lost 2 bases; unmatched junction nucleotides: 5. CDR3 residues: CASREGDRGNQPQHF. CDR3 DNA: TGTGCCAGCAGGGAGGGGGACAGGGGCAATCAGCCCCAGCATTTT.

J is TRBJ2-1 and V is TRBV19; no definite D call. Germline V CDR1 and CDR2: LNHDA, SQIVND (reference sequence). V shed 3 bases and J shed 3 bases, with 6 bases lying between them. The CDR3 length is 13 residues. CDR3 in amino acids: CASSMGVYNEQFF. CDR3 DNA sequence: TGTGCCAGTAGTATGGGCGTCTACAATGAGCAGTTCTTC.

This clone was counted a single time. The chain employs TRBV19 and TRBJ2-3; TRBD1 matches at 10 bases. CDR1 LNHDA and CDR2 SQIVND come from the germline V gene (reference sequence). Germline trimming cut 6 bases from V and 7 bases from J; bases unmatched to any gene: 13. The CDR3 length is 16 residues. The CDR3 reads CASSDRGRRSTHTQYF. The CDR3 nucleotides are TGTGCCAGTAGCGACAGGGGGCGACGGTCCACCCATACGCAGTATTTT.

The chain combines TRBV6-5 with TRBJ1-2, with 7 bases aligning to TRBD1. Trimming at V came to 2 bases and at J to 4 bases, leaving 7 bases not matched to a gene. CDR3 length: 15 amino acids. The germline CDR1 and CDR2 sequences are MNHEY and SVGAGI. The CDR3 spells CASSYEGAPGYGYTF. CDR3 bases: TGTGCCAGCAGTTACGAGGGGGCGCCCGGCTATGGCTACACCTTC.

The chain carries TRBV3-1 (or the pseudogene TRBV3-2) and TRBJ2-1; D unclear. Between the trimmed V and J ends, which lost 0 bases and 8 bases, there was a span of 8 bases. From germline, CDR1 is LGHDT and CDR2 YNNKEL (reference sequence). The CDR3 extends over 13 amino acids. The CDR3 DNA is TGTGCCAGCAGCCAAGATCCCCGGGATGAGCAGTTCTTC. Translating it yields CASSQDPRDEQFF.

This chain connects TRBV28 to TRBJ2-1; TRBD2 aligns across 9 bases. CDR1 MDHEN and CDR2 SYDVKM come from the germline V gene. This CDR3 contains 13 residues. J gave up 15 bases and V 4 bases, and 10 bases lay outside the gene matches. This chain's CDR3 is CASSYSGSPLTFF. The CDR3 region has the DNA TGTGCCAGCAGTTATAGCGGGAGCCCCTTAACGTTCTTC.

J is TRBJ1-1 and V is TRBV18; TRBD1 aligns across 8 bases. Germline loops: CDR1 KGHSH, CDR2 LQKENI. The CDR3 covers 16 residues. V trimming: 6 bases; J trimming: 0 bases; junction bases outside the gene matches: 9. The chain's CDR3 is CASSSTGEMVNTEAFF. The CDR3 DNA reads TGTGCCAGCTCTTCGACAGGGGAGATGGTGAACACTGAAGCTTTCTTT.